This T cell receptor beta chain was profiled in a study of T cell changes during pregnancy in multiple sclerosis. Sequencing was performed with immunoSEQ multiplex PCR; in TCRdb, only in-frame clones are kept and a portion is missing. The sample yields 35,000 or so clones, approximately 90% seen once. Trimming took off 0 bases at V and 1 base at J, with 4 bases between the two ends. Germline V gene sequence: CDR1 LNHNV, CDR2 YYDKDF (reference sequence). The CDR3 is 15 amino acids. The input for sequencing was peripheral blood, taken in the second trimester of pregnancy. The genes are TRBV15 and TRBJ2-6; D is uncertain. This receptor was identified in a female donor in good health, enrolled as a control in a pregnancy study. CDR3 amino acids: CATSRDQSGANVLTF. The DNA for the CDR3 is TGTGCCACCAGCAGAGACCAATCTGGGGCCAACGTCCTGACTTTC.